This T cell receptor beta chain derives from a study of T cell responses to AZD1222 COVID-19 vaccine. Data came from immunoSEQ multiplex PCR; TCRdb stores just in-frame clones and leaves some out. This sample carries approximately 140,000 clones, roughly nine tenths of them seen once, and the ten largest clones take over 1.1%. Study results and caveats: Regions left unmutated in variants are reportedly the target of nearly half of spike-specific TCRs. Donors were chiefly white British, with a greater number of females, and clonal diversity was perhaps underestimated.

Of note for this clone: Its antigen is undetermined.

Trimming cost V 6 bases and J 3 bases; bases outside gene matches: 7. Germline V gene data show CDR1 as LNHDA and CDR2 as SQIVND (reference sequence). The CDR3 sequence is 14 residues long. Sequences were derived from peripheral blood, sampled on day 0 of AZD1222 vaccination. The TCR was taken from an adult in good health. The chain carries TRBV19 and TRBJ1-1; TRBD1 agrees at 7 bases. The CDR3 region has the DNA TGTGCCAGTAGGTCACAGGGGAGAGACACTGAAGCTTTCTTT. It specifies CASRSQGRDTEAFF.